These 29 T cell receptor beta chains originate from one sample sequenced in a study of cytomegalovirus exposure and HLA in healthy donors. Libraries were prepared by immunoSEQ multiplex PCR; TCRdb keeps only in-frame clonotypes and omits some of them. This sample carries hundreds of thousands of clones, about 90% of them seen once, and the ten largest clones take around 3.1%. Sequenced sample: PBMCs. Every receptor here comes from a woman aged 25-40 years in good health and CMV-seronegative.

The chain uses TRBV7-9 and TRBJ2-7; 10 nucleotides agree with TRBD1. The germline gives CDR1 SEHNR, CDR2 FQNEAQ (reference sequence). This CDR3 comprises 14 residues. With 5 bases clipped from V and 6 bases from J, the junction kept 7 bases outside the gene matches. The chain's CDR3 is CASSPGTGEVEQYF. For the CDR3, the DNA is TGTGCCAGCAGCCCCGGGACAGGGGAGGTCGAGCAGTACTTC.

The chain is built from TRBV2 and TRBJ1-4; tentative D call: TRBD1 (5 bases). The germline V and J ends were trimmed by 4 bases and 4 bases, with 13 bases remaining between them. This CDR3 comprises 15 residues. Per germline, CDR1 SNHLY and CDR2 FYNNEI. CDR3 residues: CASSARGGVNEKLFF. The CDR3 nucleotides read TGTGCCAGCAGTGCCCGTGGGGGGGTTAATGAAAAACTGTTTTTT.

The chain uses TRBV15 and TRBJ2-7; 8 bases align to TRBD2. J lost 2 bases, V lost 3 bases, and 9 bases had no gene match. Germline CDR1 reads LNHNV; CDR2 reads YYDKDF (reference sequence). The length of the CDR3 is 16 residues. The CDR3 DNA is TGTGCCACCAGCAGCGTTCCACTAGCGGCGGCCTACGAGCAGTACTTC. It yields the protein CATSSVPLAAAYEQYF.

This clone appeared once. This chain uses TRBV4-2 with TRBJ1-3, with D tentatively TRBD1 (6 bases). V lost 1 base to trimming and J lost 2 bases, with 18 bases between them. The CDR3 is made up of 18 amino acids. CDR1 LGHNA and CDR2 YNFKEQ come from the germline V gene. The CDR3 nucleotides read TGTGCCAGCAGCCAAGTCATCCAGGGGCACACTACTGGAAACACCATATATTTT. Amino acids: CASSQVIQGHTTGNTIYF.

The chain links TRBV5-1 to TRBJ2-7; the D is unclear. The V end was cut by 0 bases, the J end by 3 bases, with 13 bases between. The length of the CDR3 is 15 residues. Germline-derived CDR1 and CDR2 are SGHRS and YFSETQ. The CDR3 DNA reads TGCGCCAGCAGCTTGGATGGTAGCCCGTACTACGAGCAGTACTTC. The encoded protein is CASSLDGSPYYEQYF.

V is TRBV4-3 and J is TRBJ2-5; 7 bases agree with TRBD1. The germline CDR1 and CDR2 sequences are LGHNA and YSLEER. The CDR3 consists of 15 residues. The V segment lost 4 bases and the J segment 1 base; nucleotides outside the gene matches: 6. The CDR3 nucleotides are TGCGCCAGCAGCCCGCGGACAGGCCTCCAAGAGACCCAGTACTTC. Amino acids: CASSPRTGLQETQYF.

Here the CDR3 DNA reads TGTGCCAGCAGCCCAGGGACTAGCGGGAACTACAATGAGCAGTTCTTC. It codes for CASSPGTSGNYNEQFF. This chain joins TRBV7-6 and TRBJ2-1; TRBD2 aligns across 13 bases. The trim removed 5 bases at V and 3 bases at J, leaving 4 bases unmatched. Germline V CDR1 and CDR2: SGHVS, FNYEAQ. CDR3 length equals 16 residues.

The CDR3 DNA is TGTGCCAGCAGTACGGGACAGGGTGTTACAGATACGCAGTATTTT. Its protein product is CASSTGQGVTDTQYF. J is TRBJ2-3 and V is TRBV6-1, with 9 bases aligning to TRBD1. The V gene's germline CDR1 is MNHNS and CDR2 SASEGT. Trimming at V came to 5 bases and at J to 3 bases, leaving 6 bases not matched to a gene. CDR3 length: 15 residues.

V is TRBV7-2 and J is TRBJ2-2; 8 positions agree with TRBD1. V shed 2 bases and J 4 bases; nucleotides not matched to a gene: 6. The CDR3 contains 16 residues. Germline V CDR1 and CDR2: SGHTA, FQGNSA. The CDR3 here is CASSLHQDRATGELFF. In DNA, the CDR3 is TGTGCCAGCAGCTTACACCAGGACAGGGCCACCGGGGAGCTGTTTTTT.

V and J are TRBV5-1 and TRBJ1-1, with D unclear. CDR3 length: 13 residues. Germline V gene sequence: CDR1 SGHRS, CDR2 YFSETQ. The V end was cut by 0 bases, the J end by 7 bases, with 10 bases between. DNA for the CDR3: TGCGCCAGCAGCTTGGCCGTGGGGTATGAAGCTTTCTTT. This sequence encodes CASSLAVGYEAFF.

The rearrangement links TRBV18 to TRBJ2-7; 8 bases line up with TRBD2. The J segment lost 0 bases and the V segment lost 0 bases, leaving 7 bases of the junction unmatched. Germline CDR1 is KGHSH and CDR2 is LQKENI. The CDR3 is 17 residues long. CDR3 bases: TGTGCCAGCTCACCACCGATAGGACTAGCCATCTCCTACGAGCAGTACTTC. Protein: CASSPPIGLAISYEQYF.

The V call is TRBV13, the J call TRBJ2-3; a weak D match, TRBD1 (5 bases). The ends were cut back, 0 bases at V and 1 base at J, with 5 bases in the middle. Germline loops: CDR1 PRHDT, CDR2 FYEKMQ (reference sequence). This CDR3 contains 14 residues. CDR3 sequence: CASSLGRGTDTQYF. In DNA form, the CDR3 reads TGTGCCAGCAGCTTAGGCAGGGGCACAGATACGCAGTATTTT.

This chain links TRBV10-3 with TRBJ2-7, with 8 nucleotides matching TRBD2. This CDR3 comprises 15 residues. V shed 6 bases, J shed 3 bases, and the junction held 10 bases outside the gene matches. CDR1 is ENHRY, CDR2 SYGVKD, per germline. The CDR3 coding sequence is TGTGCCATCAGCTACGTGGTAGCGGGGAACTACGAGCAGTACTTC. This sequence encodes CAISYVVAGNYEQYF.

This sequence joins TRBV13 and TRBJ2-7, with 7 bases aligning to TRBD1. Germline V lookup: CDR1 PRHDT, CDR2 FYEKMQ (reference sequence). Trimming at V came to 4 bases and at J to 6 bases, leaving 15 bases not matched to a gene. This CDR3 contains 16 residues. The CDR3, as DNA: TGTGCCAGCAGCTCTCAGTCGACAGGGTCTGTTGTCGAGCAGTACTTC. Amino acid sequence: CASSSQSTGSVVEQYF.

V is TRBV10-2 and J is TRBJ2-2; D is possibly TRBD2 (5 bases). Germline lookup yields CDR1 WSHSY and CDR2 SAAADI. The length of the CDR3 is 15 residues. V lost 10 bases and J 2 bases, leaving 17 bases between the germline ends. CDR3 DNA: TGCGCCACCACGGCGATTCCGGGAAACACCGGGGAGCTGTTTTTT. Its protein is CATTAIPGNTGELFF.

The chain recombines TRBV27 with TRBJ2-7; TRBD2 agrees at 9 bases. J lost 6 bases, V lost 2 bases, and 8 bases had no gene match. Germline CDR1 reads MNHEY; CDR2 reads SMNVEV (reference sequence). CDR3 length equals 15 residues. CDR3 protein: CASSLVAGGLGEQYF. The CDR3 nucleotides read TGTGCCAGCAGTTTAGTGGCGGGAGGGTTGGGCGAGCAGTACTTC.

This rearrangement joins TRBV30 to TRBJ2-7; D ambiguous. The CDR3 sequence is 13 residues long. V lost 3 bases and J 4 bases, leaving 13 bases between the germline ends. CDR1 and CDR2 from the germline V gene are GTSNPN and SVGIG (reference sequence). The CDR3 bases are TGTGCCTGGAGGTTTGGCCCTGGATACGAGCAGTACTTC. Translation: CAWRFGPGYEQYF.

This chain joins TRBV28 and TRBJ1-2, with D tentatively TRBD1 (5 bases). Germline V gives CDR1 MDHEN, CDR2 SYDVKM. There are 16 residues in the CDR3. The V gene lost 6 bases and the J gene lost 7 bases, with 24 bases spanning the gap. The CDR3 reads CASSPLVRGVLLGYTF. The DNA of the CDR3 is TGTGCCAGCAGCCCCCTGGTGAGGGGAGTGCTACTTGGCTACACCTTC.

V usage is TRBV5-4 and J usage is TRBJ2-2; D is possibly TRBD2 (6 bases). Germline V CDR1 and CDR2: SGHNT, YYREEE (reference sequence). The CDR3 has 16 amino acids. The V gene lost 0 bases and the J gene lost 4 bases, with 13 bases spanning the gap. The CDR3 nucleotides read TGTGCCAGCAGCTTGGATCCGGGACTCTCCACCGGGGAGCTGTTTTTT. Protein: CASSLDPGLSTGELFF.

The rearrangement uses TRBV4-3 and TRBJ2-7; 9 nucleotides match TRBD1. CDR3 length equals 15 residues. V lost 3 bases to trimming and J lost 1 base; unmatched junction nucleotides: 4. The germline V gene has CDR1 LGHNA and CDR2 YSLEER. CDR3 sequence: CASSQGTGRSYEQYF. The CDR3 region has the DNA TGCGCCAGCAGCCAGGGGACAGGGCGATCCTACGAGCAGTACTTC.

The V and J genes are TRBV5-8 and TRBJ2-7; the D is unclear. The germline CDR1 and CDR2 sequences are SGHTS and YDEGEE. V lost 0 bases and J lost 3, with 10 bases in between. The CDR3 runs to 14 residues. The CDR3 spells CASSLVAARYEQYF. CDR3 sequence (DNA): TGTGCCAGCAGCTTGGTTGCCGCTCGCTACGAGCAGTACTTC.

The chain employs TRBV5-1 and TRBJ2-7; 10 bases fit TRBD2. V shed 3 bases and J 5 bases; nucleotides not matched to a gene: 2. Germline-derived CDR1 and CDR2 are SGHRS and YFSETQ. The CDR3 sequence is 13 residues long. CDR3 DNA: TGCGCCAGCAGCTCCGGACTAGCGGACGAGCAGTACTTC. Protein sequence: CASSSGLADEQYF.

The chain links TRBV11-1 to TRBJ2-5; the D gene could be TRBD1 or TRBD2 (5 bases each). The germline V gene has CDR1 SGHAT and CDR2 FQDESV (reference sequence). This CDR3 is 15 amino acids long. With 4 bases removed from V and 3 bases from J, the gap between germline ends came to 15 bases. The CDR3: CASSSGALGEETQYF. CDR3 DNA sequence: TGTGCCAGCAGCTCCGGGGCCCTGGGAGAAGAGACCCAGTACTTC.

The chain recombines TRBV28 with TRBJ2-2, with D possibly being TRBD1 or TRBD2 (6 bases each). Germline values: CDR1 MDHEN, CDR2 SYDVKM. The CDR3 sequence is 14 residues long. Deletions cut 10 bases from V and 2 bases from J, with 14 bases between. This CDR3 reads CATKGGLNTGELFF. Written as DNA, the CDR3 is TGTGCCACTAAAGGGGGGCTTAACACCGGGGAGCTGTTTTTT.

This chain connects TRBV6-6 to TRBJ2-7; 9 bases are shared with TRBD1. CDR3 length: 15 amino acids. CDR1 and CDR2 from the germline V gene are MNHNY and SVGAGI (reference sequence). V dropped 0 bases and J dropped 2; count of bases not matched to a gene: 2. CDR3 sequence reads: CASSYSGQGPYEQYF. For the CDR3, the DNA is TGTGCCAGCAGTTACTCGGGACAGGGACCCTACGAGCAGTACTTC.

The chain's CDR3 is CASSLTRGYEQYF. The CDR3 DNA is TGTGCCAGCAGCCTAACGAGGGGTTACGAGCAGTACTTC. The chain recombines TRBV5-6 with TRBJ2-7; the D call may be TRBD1 or TRBD2 (5 bases each). This CDR3 contains 13 residues. V gave up 4 bases and J gave up 4 bases, with 12 bases separating them. CDR1 and CDR2 (germline): SGHDT, YYEEEE.

The rearrangement links TRBV13 to TRBJ2-1; 8 bases map to TRBD1. Trimming took 3 bases from V and 2 from J; bases not matched to a gene: 6. The CDR3 is 16 residues long. Germline V CDR1 and CDR2: PRHDT, FYEKMQ (reference sequence). The CDR3 loop reads CASSFGRGHPYNEQFF. The CDR3 region has the DNA TGTGCCAGCAGCTTCGGCAGGGGGCACCCCTACAATGAGCAGTTCTTC.

The chain employs TRBV7-3 and TRBJ2-2; 10 positions agree with TRBD2. The V segment lost 5 bases and the J segment 1 base; nucleotides outside the gene matches: 13. Germline V gene sequence: CDR1 SGHTA, CDR2 FQGTGA. This CDR3 spans 19 amino acids. The CDR3 sequence: CASSPQGRGLAMNTGELFF. The CDR3 DNA is TGTGCCAGCAGCCCCCAAGGCCGGGGACTAGCGATGAACACCGGGGAGCTGTTTTTT.

The chain uses TRBV7-3 and TRBJ2-5; D is perhaps TRBD1 (6 bases). Trimming took 1 base from V and 1 from J, leaving 10 bases between them. The CDR3 extends over 15 amino acids. The germline CDR1 and CDR2 sequences are SGHTA and FQGTGA. The CDR3 is CASSLRGGIQETQYF. The CDR3 DNA reads TGTGCCAGCAGCTTAAGAGGGGGAATCCAAGAGACCCAGTACTTC.